This is a list of T cell receptor beta chains from one sample in a study of vaccination and CD4 T cells after COVID-19. TCRdb independently ran MiXCR on the PCR reads; one entry per CDR3 protein. The sample holds 15,000 to 20,000 distinct CDR3 sequences; 45% to 60% are singletons and the top ten take 9% to 10%. Their recognized antigens are unknown. The sample here was CD4+ T cells from blood, cultured in vitro, taken after SARS-CoV-2 vaccination. Receptor source: a human donor who had recovered from COVID-19. CDR3s include the opening cysteine and the closing phenylalanine or tryptophan. A D gene is named only where the DNA matches it firmly. Only some rows state a clone size, as once, few, many or a class for expanded clones.

V,J,D,size,DNA,CDR3
TRBV10-3,TRBJ2-7,.,few,TGTGCCATCAGTGATGGTTTCCGAGGACCCAATCTTAACTACGAGCAGTACTTC,CAISDGFRGPNLNYEQYF
TRBV20-1,TRBJ2-5,.,.,TGCAGTGCTAGAATCGGCCGAATAGAAGAGACCCAGTACTTC,CSARIGRIEETQYF
TRBV19,TRBJ1-2,.,.,TGTGCCAGTAGTATAAACCCCTGGATGTACGTCGCATATGGCTACACCTTC,CASSINPWMYVAYGYTF
TRBV10-3,TRBJ2-7,.,.,TGTGCCATCAGTGAGGGACCCCTACCCACCACTAACTCCTACGAGCAGTACTTC,CAISEGPLPTTNSYEQYF
TRBV6-2/TRBV6-3,TRBJ2-5,.,few,TGTGCCAGCACCTCGTGGGGGATTCGAGGGGAGACCCAGTACTTC,CASTSWGIRGETQYF
TRBV19,TRBJ1-1,TRBD1,.,TGTGCCAGTAGTAGATCCGGGACAGGGTTCACTGAAGCTTTCTTT,CASSRSGTGFTEAFF
TRBV7-6,TRBJ2-5,.,.,TGTGCCAGCAGCAGATTTCAGGGGTACCAAGAGACCCAGTACTTC,CASSRFQGYQETQYF
TRBV19,TRBJ2-5,TRBD2,.,TGTGCCAGTAGTATCTTGGCGGGAGTAGAGACCCAGTACTTC,CASSILAGVETQYF
TRBV5-1,TRBJ2-3,TRBD2,.,TGCGCCAGCAGCTTGGCGGGAGGGCCTTCCACAGATACGCAGTATTTT,CASSLAGGPSTDTQYF
TRBV20-1,TRBJ1-2,TRBD1,.,TGCAGTGCTCAGGGACAGGGCGATCGTGGCTACACCTTC,CSAQGQGDRGYTF
TRBV7-8,TRBJ1-3,.,.,TGTGCCAGCAGCCCCACAAACTCCGGACGGGGGATAGCTGGAAACACCATATATTTT,CASSPTNSGRGIAGNTIYF
TRBV7-8,TRBJ2-7,.,few,TGTGCCAGCAGCTCAGGGAAGAGAGGCTACGAGCAGTACTTC,CASSSGKRGYEQYF
TRBV20-1,TRBJ1-4,.,.,TGCAGTGCTAGCCTACAGGGAACGAATGAAAAACTGTTTTTT,CSASLQGTNEKLFF
TRBV14,TRBJ2-1,TRBD2,.,TGTGCCAGCAGCCTAATGACTAGCGGGATGAGTGAGCAGTTCTTC,CASSLMTSGMSEQFF
TRBV11-3,TRBJ2-5,.,.,TGTGCCAGCAGCTTGCCGGACCGGGAGACCCAGTACTTC,CASSLPDRETQYF
TRBV27,TRBJ2-1,.,.,TGTGCCAGCAGTCGGGGGACGGATTACAATGAGCAGTTCTTC,CASSRGTDYNEQFF
TRBV7-8,TRBJ1-1,TRBD1,.,TGTGCCAGCAGCTCGACAGGGCAGATGAACACTGAAGCTTTCTTT,CASSSTGQMNTEAFF
TRBV6-1,TRBJ2-3,.,.,TGTGCCAGCAGTGAGACTCTCACAGATACGCAGTATTTT,CASSETLTDTQYF
TRBV7-2,TRBJ2-3,.,.,TGTGCCAGCAGCCCGGGGGGCCGGGATGCGCAGTATTTT,CASSPGGRDAQYF
TRBV10-3,TRBJ2-2,TRBD2,.,TGTGCCATCAGTGGTGGCGGGAGTGGGACCGGGGAGCTGTTTTTT,CAISGGGSGTGELFF
TRBV6-1,TRBJ1-1,.,few,TGTGCCAGCAGTGAAGGGAGGACTGAAGCTTTCTTT,CASSEGRTEAFF
TRBV28,TRBJ1-2,.,.,TGTGCCAGCGGGCGATCCGGGACGGGACTCTATGGCTACACCTTC,CASGRSGTGLYGYTF
TRBV2,TRBJ2-3,.,.,TGTGCCAGCAGGAAAGATCAAGGGAGAACAGATACGCAGTATTTT,CASRKDQGRTDTQYF
TRBV29-1,TRBJ2-3,TRBD2,.,TGCAGTCTTACCAGCCAGCGGGAGACAGATACGCAGTATTTT,CSLTSQRETDTQYF
TRBV6-2/TRBV6-3,TRBJ2-7,.,.,TGTGCCAGCAGTTACGTTCAGGGAAGGGGCGAGCAGTACTTC,CASSYVQGRGEQYF
TRBV20-1,TRBJ1-2,.,.,TGCAGTGCTAGGAGGGGCGGCTATGGCTACACCTTC,CSARRGGYGYTF
TRBV19,TRBJ1-5,.,.,TGTGCCAGTAGTATAACCCAGGGCATGGGCAATCAGCCCCAGCATTTT,CASSITQGMGNQPQHF
TRBV29-1,TRBJ2-3,TRBD2,once,TGCAGCGTTGAAGGACTAGCGGGAACAGATACGCAGTATTTT,CSVEGLAGTDTQYF
TRBV20-1,TRBJ2-3,TRBD2,.,TGCAGTGCTAGAGCAACTAGCGGTTATACGCAGTATTTT,CSARATSGYTQYF
TRBV6-1,TRBJ1-5,TRBD1,.,TGTGCCAGCAGGGGACAGGGGACGGTGGATCAGCCCCAGCATTTT,CASRGQGTVDQPQHF
TRBV2,TRBJ1-5,.,.,TGTGCCAGCAAACCGGAGGATGGGAGCAATCAGCCCCAGCATTTT,CASKPEDGSNQPQHF
TRBV20-1,TRBJ2-7,TRBD2,few,TGCAGTGCTGAACTAGCGGGAGTAGGTCAGCAGTACTTC,CSAELAGVGQQYF
TRBV7-8,TRBJ1-6,.,.,TGTGCCAGCAGCTTAGCGGGGGTCCCGAGCTCCTATAATTCACCCCTCCACTTT,CASSLAGVPSSYNSPLHF
TRBV7-6,TRBJ1-1,.,.,TGTGCCAGCAGCTTCCGGACGGGGAACACTGAAGCTTTCTTT,CASSFRTGNTEAFF
TRBV7-2,TRBJ1-3,.,few,TGTGCCAGCAGCTCCGCAGGTTCCCAAAACTCTGGAAACACCATATATTTT,CASSSAGSQNSGNTIYF
TRBV20-1,TRBJ2-1,.,.,TGCAGTGCTAGAGATTCCTACTACAATGAGCAGTTCTTC,CSARDSYYNEQFF
TRBV20-1,TRBJ2-1,TRBD2,.,TGCAGTGCGCTGAGACCGGGACTAGCGGGAGCACTAAACAATGAGCAGTTCTTC,CSALRPGLAGALNNEQFF
TRBV27,TRBJ1-5,TRBD1,.,TGTGCCAGCAGTTGGGACAGTGGCCAGCCCCAGCATTTT,CASSWDSGQPQHF
TRBV5-1,TRBJ2-5,.,few,TGCGCCAGCAGCCCGGGACGGTACCAAGAGACCCAGTACTTC,CASSPGRYQETQYF
TRBV5-1,TRBJ2-1,.,.,TGCGCCAGCAGCGGTACCGGGACGCTGAATGAGCAGTTCTTC,CASSGTGTLNEQFF
TRBV12-3/TRBV12-4,TRBJ1-6,.,few,TGTGCCAGCAGTTCCGGGATTAATTCACCCCTCCACTTT,CASSSGINSPLHF
TRBV7-2,TRBJ2-5,.,few,TGTGCCAGCAGCTTACTAGTGCTCGGAGAGACCCAGTACTTC,CASSLLVLGETQYF
TRBV7-2,TRBJ2-5,TRBD1,once,TGTGCCAGCAGCCTATCCGGGACAGGGTCAGAGACCCAGTACTTC,CASSLSGTGSETQYF
TRBV5-3,TRBJ1-5,TRBD1,.,TGTGCCAGATCACAGGGGAACAATTCCATTAGGAGCAATCAGCCCCAGCATTTT,CARSQGNNSIRSNQPQHF
TRBV15,TRBJ1-1,.,few,TGTGCCACCAGCAGGGGGGGGGGCAGTCGTGAAGCTTTCTTT,CATSRGGGSREAFF
TRBV19,TRBJ1-5,.,.,TGTGCCAGTAGTATCGGGCACTTAGCTCAGCCCCAGCATTTT,CASSIGHLAQPQHF
TRBV3-1,TRBJ1-5,.,.,TGTGCCAGCAGCCAATCAGGGAGTGGGTATAGCAATCAGCCCCAGCATTTT,CASSQSGSGYSNQPQHF
TRBV20-1,TRBJ2-3,TRBD2,few,TGCAGTGCTAGCACCTGGACTAGCGGGAGAGTAGATACGCAGTATTTT,CSASTWTSGRVDTQYF
TRBV2,TRBJ2-3,.,few,TGTGCCAGCAGGCCCACGCTGGGCAGCACAGATACGCAGTATTTT,CASRPTLGSTDTQYF
TRBV7-9,TRBJ1-1,.,.,TGTGCCAGCAGCTTCAAGGGTGGGACTGAAGCTTTCTTT,CASSFKGGTEAFF
TRBV6-1,TRBJ1-6,TRBD1,.,TGTGCCAGCAGCCGACAGGGTCGAGTGGATAATTCACCCCTCCACTTT,CASSRQGRVDNSPLHF
TRBV20-1,TRBJ2-3,TRBD2,few,TGCAGTGCTAGAGATAATCGGGGCGGGGGGCTCAGGGATACGCAGTATTTT,CSARDNRGGGLRDTQYF
TRBV7-8,TRBJ1-2,.,.,TGTGCCAGCAGCCGGTTCTTGGGAGGCTACACCTTC,CASSRFLGGYTF
TRBV19,TRBJ1-1,TRBD1,.,TGTGCCAGTAGTATAGACGACAGGGGAGCTTTCTTT,CASSIDDRGAFF